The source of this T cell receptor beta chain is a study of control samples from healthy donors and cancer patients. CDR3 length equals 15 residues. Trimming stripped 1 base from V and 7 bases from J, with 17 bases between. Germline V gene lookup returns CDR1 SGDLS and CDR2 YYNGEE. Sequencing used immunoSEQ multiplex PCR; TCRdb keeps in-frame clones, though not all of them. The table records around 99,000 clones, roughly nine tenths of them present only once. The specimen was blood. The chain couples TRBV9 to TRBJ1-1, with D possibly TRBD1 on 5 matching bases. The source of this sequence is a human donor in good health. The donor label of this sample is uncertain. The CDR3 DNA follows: TGTGCCAGCAGCGTATCAGGGACGGAGGGGAGTGAAGCTTTCTTT. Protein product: CASSVSGTEGSEAFF.